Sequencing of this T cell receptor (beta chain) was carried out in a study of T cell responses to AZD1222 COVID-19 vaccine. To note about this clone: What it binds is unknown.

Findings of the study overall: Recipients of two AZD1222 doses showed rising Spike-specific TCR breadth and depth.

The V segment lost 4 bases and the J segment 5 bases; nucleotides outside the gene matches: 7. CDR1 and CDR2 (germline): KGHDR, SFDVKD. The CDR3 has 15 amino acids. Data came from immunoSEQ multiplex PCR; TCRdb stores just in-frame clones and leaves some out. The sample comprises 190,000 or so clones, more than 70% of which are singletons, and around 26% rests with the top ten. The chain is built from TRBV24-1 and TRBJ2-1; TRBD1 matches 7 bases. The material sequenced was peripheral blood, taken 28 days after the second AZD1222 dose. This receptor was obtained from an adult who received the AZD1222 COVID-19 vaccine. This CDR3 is CATSERQGLDNEQFF. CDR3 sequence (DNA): TGTGCCACCAGTGAAAGACAGGGTCTCGACAATGAGCAGTTCTTC.